This T cell receptor (beta chain) was captured by sequencing in a study of radiotherapy plus CTLA-4 blockade in lung cancer. The sample holds a few counts of this clone. Method: immunoSEQ multiplex PCR; TCRdb's copy keeps in-frame clones and lacks some. The data show roughly 90,000 clones, with roughly 80% seen just once and about 25% held by the top ten. J gave up 0 bases and V 4 bases, and 8 bases lay outside the gene matches. Germline V gene data show CDR1 as SGHNT and CDR2 as YYREEE (reference sequence). The CDR3 runs to 18 residues. Sample: peripheral blood, taken from a patient treated with radiotherapy plus ipilimumab. The chain combines TRBV5-4 with TRBJ2-1; 12 bases match TRBD2. The clonotype comes from a human donor with non-small cell lung cancer that progressed on radiotherapy plus ipilimumab. CDR3 nucleotide sequence: TGTGCCAGCAGCGGACTAGCGGGGACAATGAGCTCCTACAATGAGCAGTTCTTC. This gives the protein CASSGLAGTMSSYNEQFF.